The T cell receptor beta chain described here comes from a study of shared clonotypes between healthy human individuals. Points from the study as a whole: A generally larger estimated richness was seen in naive subsets than in memory subsets. In this cohort, only blood was sampled, and tissue repertoires likely differ.

The method was immunoSEQ multiplex PCR; TCRdb's version includes in-frame clones alone and lacks a portion of them. The sample lists under 750,000 clones, roughly 72% occurring once. After removal of 6 bases from V and 6 bases from J, the junction contained 4 bases not matched to a gene. Germline V gene lookup returns CDR1 MGHRA and CDR2 YSYEKL. CDR3 length equals 13 residues. Worth noting for this clone: Its matching antigen is unknown.

Sequences were obtained from memory CD4+ T cells sorted from blood. Subset meaning: CD45RA-negative fraction. The receptor comes from a woman between 25 and 40 years old in good health. V and J are TRBV4-1 and TRBJ2-7, with TRBD1 identical over 11 bases. CDR3 DNA: TGCGCCAGCAGGGGGACAGGGGGGCGCGAGCAGTACTTC. Translated: CASRGTGGREQYF.